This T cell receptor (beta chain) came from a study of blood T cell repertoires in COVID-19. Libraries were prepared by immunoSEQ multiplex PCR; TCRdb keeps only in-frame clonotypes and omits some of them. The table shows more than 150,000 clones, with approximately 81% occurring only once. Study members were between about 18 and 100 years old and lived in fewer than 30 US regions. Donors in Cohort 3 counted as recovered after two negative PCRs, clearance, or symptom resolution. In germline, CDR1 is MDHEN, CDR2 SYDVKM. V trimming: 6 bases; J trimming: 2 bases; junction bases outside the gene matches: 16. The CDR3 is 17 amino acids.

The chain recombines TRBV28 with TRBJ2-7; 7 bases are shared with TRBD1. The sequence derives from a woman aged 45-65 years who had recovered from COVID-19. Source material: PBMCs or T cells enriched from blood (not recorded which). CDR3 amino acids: CASSRRQGNPQPYEQYF. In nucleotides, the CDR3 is TGTGCCAGCAGCCGGAGACAGGGCAATCCTCAGCCCTACGAGCAGTACTTC.